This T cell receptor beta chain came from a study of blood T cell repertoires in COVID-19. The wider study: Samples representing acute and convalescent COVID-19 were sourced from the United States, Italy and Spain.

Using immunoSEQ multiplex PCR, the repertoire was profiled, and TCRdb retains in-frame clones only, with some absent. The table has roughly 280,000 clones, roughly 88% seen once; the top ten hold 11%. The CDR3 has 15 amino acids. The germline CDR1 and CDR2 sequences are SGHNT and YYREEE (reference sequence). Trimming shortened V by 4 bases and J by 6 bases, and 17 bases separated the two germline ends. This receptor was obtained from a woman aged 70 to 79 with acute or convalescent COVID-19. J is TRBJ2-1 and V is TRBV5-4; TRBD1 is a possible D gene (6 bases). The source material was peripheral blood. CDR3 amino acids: CASSQYRDQGNEQFF. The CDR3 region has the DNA TGTGCCAGCAGCCAATACAGGGACCAGGGCAATGAGCAGTTCTTC.